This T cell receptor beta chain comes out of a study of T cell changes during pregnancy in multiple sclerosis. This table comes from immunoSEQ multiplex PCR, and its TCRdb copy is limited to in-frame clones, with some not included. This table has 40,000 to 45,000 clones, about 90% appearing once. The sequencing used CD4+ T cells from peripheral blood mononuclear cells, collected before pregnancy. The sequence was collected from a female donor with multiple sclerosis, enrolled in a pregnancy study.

CDR3 sequence reads: CAIRRGVNSGNTIYF. The CDR3 DNA follows: TGTGCCATCAGGCGGGGAGTTAACTCTGGAAACACCATATATTTT. The rearrangement joins TRBV10-3 to TRBJ1-3; D call uncertain. The CDR3 is 15 residues long. V was cut by 6 bases and J by 0 bases, with 12 bases left in between. From germline, CDR1 is ENHRY and CDR2 SYGVKD.